This T cell receptor beta chain was recorded in a study of blood T cells in healthy people across ages. Trimming left V 5 bases short and J 3 bases short, with 16 bases between. This CDR3 has 15 amino acids. Next came a second PCR, run for about 6 to 12 cycles, which used a sample-barcoded 5' primer along with a J-beta primer mix. TCRdb called the 5' RACE reads again in MiXCR, with one record for every CDR3 protein. Among about 1.8 million distinct CDR3 sequences, roughly 52% were seen once, and the ten largest hold roughly 2.1%. Note on this clonotype: Its antigen is not known.

Study-wide results and limits: Diversity of TCR beta per million T cells declined in a roughly linear way with age. Unsorted PBMCs prevented conclusive naive versus antigen-experienced comparison.

This sequence joins TRBV12-3 or TRBV12-4 and TRBJ2-5; D is possibly TRBD2 (6 bases). The source material was blood. The source is a woman in her thirties or forties in good health. In nucleotides, the CDR3 is TGTGCCAGCAGTCTCGCGCACGGAGGGGAAGAGACCCAGTACTTC. Protein product: CASSLAHGGEETQYF.